This T cell receptor beta chain was documented in a study of Ad26.COV2.S vaccination and SARS-CoV-2 variants. Across the whole study: Donor had been placed in the Ad26.COV2.S arm of the COV1001 trial.

As to this clone: Its cognate antigen is unknown.

Described treatment: some 20 received Ad26.COV2.S at low or high dose, single or two shots; about 5 received placebo; per-sample allocation not given. Material that was analyzed had been drawn on day 63 after the first vaccine or placebo injection. Profiling relied on immunoSEQ multiplex PCR, and the TCRdb table lists in-frame clones only, not all of them. The sample shows some 390,000 clones, 89% of them seen only once. Per germline, CDR1 SGHRS and CDR2 YFSETQ. The CDR3 totals 15 residues. V gave up 0 bases and J gave up 1 base; unmatched junction bases: 3. Overall study findings and caveats: Compared with placebo recipients, vaccine recipients had higher spike-specific TCR breadth. The TCR-based breadth and depth measures might underestimate overall T cell responses.

This specimen was peripheral blood, taken in a trial of Ad26.COV2.S vaccine versus placebo. The chain is built from TRBV5-1 and TRBJ2-7, with 8 positions matching TRBD1. This sequence was found in a person between 18 and 65 years old who received the Ad26.COV2.S COVID-19 vaccine or a placebo. The CDR3 region is CASSLGTGRSYEQYF. The CDR3 DNA follows: TGCGCCAGCAGCTTGGGGACAGGGAGGTCCTACGAGCAGTACTTC.